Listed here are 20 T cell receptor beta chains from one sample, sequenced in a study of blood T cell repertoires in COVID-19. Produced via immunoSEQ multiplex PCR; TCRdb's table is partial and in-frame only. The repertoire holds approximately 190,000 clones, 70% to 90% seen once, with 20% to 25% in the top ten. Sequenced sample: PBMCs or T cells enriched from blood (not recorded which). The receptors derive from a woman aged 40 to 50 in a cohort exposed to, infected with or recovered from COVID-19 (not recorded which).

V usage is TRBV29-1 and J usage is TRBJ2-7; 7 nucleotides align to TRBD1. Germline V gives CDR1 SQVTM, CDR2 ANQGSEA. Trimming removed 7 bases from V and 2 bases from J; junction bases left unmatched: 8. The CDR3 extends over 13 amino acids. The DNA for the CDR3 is TGCAGCGCCTCCGACAGGGCTCCCTACGAGCAGTACTTC. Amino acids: CSASDRAPYEQYF.

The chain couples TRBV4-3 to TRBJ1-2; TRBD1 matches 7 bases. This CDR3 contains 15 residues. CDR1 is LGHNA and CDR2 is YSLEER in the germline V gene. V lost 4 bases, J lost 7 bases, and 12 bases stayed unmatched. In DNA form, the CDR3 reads TGCGCCAGCAGCCGGGGTAAGGGGGCTGAGATTGGCTACACCTTC. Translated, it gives CASSRGKGAEIGYTF.

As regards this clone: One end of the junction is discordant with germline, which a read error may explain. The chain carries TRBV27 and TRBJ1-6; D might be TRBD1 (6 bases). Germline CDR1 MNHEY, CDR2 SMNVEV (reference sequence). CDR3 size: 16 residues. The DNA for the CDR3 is TGTGCCAGCAGTTTATCGCCAGGGGTTTATAGTTCACCCCTCCACTTT. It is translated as CASSLSPGVYSSPLHF.

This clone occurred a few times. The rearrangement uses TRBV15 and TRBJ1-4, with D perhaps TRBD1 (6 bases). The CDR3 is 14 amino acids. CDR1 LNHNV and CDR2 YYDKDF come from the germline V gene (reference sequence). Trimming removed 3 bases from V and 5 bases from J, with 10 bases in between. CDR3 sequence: CATSRDRQNEKLFF. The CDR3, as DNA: TGTGCCACCAGCAGGGACAGACAAAATGAAAAACTGTTTTTT.

The CDR3 region has the DNA TGTGCCAGTAGTAGAAGGACAGGAGGAACTGGAAACACCATATATTTT. It encodes CASSRRTGGTGNTIYF. The V call is TRBV19, the J call TRBJ1-3; 7 nucleotides match TRBD1. This CDR3 contains 16 residues. V trimming: 4 bases; J trimming: 2 bases; junction bases outside the gene matches: 8. Per germline, CDR1 LNHDA and CDR2 SQIVND (reference sequence).

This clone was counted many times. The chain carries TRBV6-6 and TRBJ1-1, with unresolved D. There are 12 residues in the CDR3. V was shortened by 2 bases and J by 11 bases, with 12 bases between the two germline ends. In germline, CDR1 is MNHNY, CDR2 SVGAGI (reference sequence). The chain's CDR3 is CASSYGPPEAFF. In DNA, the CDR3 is TGTGCCAGCAGTTACGGGCCTCCAGAGGCTTTCTTT.

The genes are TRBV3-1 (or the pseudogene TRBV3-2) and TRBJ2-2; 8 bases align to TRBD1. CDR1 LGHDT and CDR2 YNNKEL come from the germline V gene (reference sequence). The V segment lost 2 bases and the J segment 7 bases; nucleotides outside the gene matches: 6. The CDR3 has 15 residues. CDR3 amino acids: CASSQWQGASGELFF. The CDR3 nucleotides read TGTGCCAGCAGCCAATGGCAGGGGGCTAGCGGGGAGCTGTTTTTT.

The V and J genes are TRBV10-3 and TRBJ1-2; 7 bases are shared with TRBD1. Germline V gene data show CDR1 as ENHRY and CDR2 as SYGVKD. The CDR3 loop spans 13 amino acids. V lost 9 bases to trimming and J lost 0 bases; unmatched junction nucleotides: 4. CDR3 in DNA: TGTGCCATTATGCAGGGGGCTAACTATGGCTACACCTTC. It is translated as CAIMQGANYGYTF.

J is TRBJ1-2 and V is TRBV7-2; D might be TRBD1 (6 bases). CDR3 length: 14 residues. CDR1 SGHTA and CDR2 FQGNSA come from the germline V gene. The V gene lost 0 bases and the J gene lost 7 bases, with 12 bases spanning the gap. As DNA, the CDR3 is TGTGCCAGCAGCTTAGCGAAGACAGGCTCTGGCTACACCTTC. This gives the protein CASSLAKTGSGYTF.

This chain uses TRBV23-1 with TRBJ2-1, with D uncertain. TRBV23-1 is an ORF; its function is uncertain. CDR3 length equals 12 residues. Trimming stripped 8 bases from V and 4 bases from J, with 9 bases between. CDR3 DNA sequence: TGCGCCAGCTGGGCTCCGTACAATGAGCAGTTCTTC. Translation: CASWAPYNEQFF.

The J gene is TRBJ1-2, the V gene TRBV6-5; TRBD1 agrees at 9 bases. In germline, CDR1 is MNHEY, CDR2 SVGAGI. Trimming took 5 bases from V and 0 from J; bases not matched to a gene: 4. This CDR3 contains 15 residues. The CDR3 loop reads CASSTGDRANYGYTF. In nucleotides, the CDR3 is TGTGCCAGCAGTACCGGGGACAGGGCTAACTATGGCTACACCTTC.

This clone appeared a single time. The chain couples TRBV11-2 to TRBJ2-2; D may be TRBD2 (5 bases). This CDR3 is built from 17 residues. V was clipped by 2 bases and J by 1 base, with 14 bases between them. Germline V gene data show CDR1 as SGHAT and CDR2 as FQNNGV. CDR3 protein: CASSLPSWAGNTGELFF. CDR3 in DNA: TGTGCCAGCAGCTTACCGTCTTGGGCGGGGAACACCGGGGAGCTGTTTTTT. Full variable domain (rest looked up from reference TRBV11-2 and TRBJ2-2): EAGVAQSPRYKIIEKRQSVAFWCNPISGHATLYWYQQILGQGPKLLIQFQNNGVVDDSQLPKDRFSAERLKGVDSTLKIQPAKLEDSAVYLCASSLPSWAGNTGELFFGEGSRLTVL.

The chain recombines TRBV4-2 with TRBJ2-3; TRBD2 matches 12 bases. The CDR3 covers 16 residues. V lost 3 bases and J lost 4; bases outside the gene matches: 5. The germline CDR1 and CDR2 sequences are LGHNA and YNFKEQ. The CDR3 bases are TGTGCCAGCAGCCAGGCTCTAGCGGGGGGGCCAGATACGCAGTATTTT. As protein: CASSQALAGGPDTQYF.

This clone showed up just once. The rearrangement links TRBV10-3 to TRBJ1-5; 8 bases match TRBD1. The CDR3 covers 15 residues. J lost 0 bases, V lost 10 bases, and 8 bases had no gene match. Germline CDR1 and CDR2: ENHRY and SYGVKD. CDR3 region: CATRGQENSNQPQHF. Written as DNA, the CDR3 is TGTGCCACCAGGGGACAGGAGAATAGCAATCAGCCCCAGCATTTT.

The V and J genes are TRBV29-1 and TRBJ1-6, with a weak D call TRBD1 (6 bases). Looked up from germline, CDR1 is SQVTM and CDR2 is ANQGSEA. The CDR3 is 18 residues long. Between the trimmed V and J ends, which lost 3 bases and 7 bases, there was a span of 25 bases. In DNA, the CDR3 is TGCAGCGTTGATCGGCAGGGGAGTCATTCAGTGAAAAATTCACCCCTCCACTTT. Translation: CSVDRQGSHSVKNSPLHF.

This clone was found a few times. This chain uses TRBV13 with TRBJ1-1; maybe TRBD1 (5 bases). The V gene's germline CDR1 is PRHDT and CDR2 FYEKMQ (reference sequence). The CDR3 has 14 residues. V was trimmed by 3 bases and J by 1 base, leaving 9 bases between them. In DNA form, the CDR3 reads TGTGCCAGCAGCTTCAGGGCTACGAACACTGAAGCTTTCTTT. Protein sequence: CASSFRATNTEAFF.

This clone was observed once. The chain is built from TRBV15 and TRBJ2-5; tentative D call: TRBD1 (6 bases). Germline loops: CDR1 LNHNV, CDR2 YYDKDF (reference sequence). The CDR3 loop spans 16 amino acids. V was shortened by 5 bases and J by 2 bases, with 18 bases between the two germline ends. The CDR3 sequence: CATSGRDRSRQETQYF. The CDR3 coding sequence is TGTGCCACCAGCGGCAGAGACAGGTCCAGACAAGAGACCCAGTACTTC. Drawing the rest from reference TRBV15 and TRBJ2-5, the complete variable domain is DAMVIQNPRYQVTQFGKPVTLSCSQTLNHNVMYWYQQKSSQAPKLLFHYYDKDFNNEADTPDNFQSRRPNTSFCFLDIRSPGLGDTAMYLCATSGRDRSRQETQYFGPGTRLLVL.

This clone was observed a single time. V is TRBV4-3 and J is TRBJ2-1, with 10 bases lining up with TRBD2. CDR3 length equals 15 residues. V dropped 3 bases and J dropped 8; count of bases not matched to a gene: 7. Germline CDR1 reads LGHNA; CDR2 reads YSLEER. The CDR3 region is CASSQSSGSWDEQFF. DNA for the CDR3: TGCGCCAGCAGCCAGTCTAGCGGGAGTTGGGATGAGCAGTTCTTC.

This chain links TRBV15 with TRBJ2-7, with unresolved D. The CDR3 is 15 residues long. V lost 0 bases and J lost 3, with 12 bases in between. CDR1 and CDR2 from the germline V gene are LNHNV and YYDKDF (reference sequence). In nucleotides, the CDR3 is TGTGCCACCAGCAGAGATCTCTCCGAGCGCTACGAGCAGTACTTC. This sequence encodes CATSRDLSERYEQYF.

CDR3 nucleotide sequence: TGTGCCAGCAGCGGGTCTAGCGGCGAGCAGTACTTC. As protein: CASSGSSGEQYF. This chain uses TRBV5-4 with TRBJ2-7, with 7 bases that match TRBD2. The CDR3 spans 12 residues. V trimming: 4 bases; J trimming: 6 bases; junction bases outside the gene matches: 4. CDR1 SGHNT and CDR2 YYREEE come from the germline V gene (reference sequence).